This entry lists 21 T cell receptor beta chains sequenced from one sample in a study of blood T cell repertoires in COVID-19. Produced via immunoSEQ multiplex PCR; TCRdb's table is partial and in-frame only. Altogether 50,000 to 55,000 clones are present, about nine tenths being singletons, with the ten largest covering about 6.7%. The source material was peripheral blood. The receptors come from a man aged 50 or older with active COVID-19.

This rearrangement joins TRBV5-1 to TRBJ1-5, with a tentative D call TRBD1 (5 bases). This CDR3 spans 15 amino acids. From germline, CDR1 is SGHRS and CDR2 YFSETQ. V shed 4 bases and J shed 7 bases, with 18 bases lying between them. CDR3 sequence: CASSPGGSVGQPQHF. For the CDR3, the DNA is TGCGCCAGCAGCCCCGGGGGGTCGGTGGGGCAGCCCCAGCATTTT.

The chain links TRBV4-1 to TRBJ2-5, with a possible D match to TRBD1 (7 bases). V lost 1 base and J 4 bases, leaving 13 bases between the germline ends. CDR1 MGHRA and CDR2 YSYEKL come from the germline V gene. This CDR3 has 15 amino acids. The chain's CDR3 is CASSQGAGGPETQYF. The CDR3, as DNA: TGCGCCAGCAGCCAAGGGGCAGGGGGGCCAGAGACCCAGTACTTC.

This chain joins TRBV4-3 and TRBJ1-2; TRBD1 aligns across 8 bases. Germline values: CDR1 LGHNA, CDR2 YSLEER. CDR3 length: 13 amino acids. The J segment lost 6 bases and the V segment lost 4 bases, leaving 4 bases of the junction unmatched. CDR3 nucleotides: TGCGCCAGCAGCCGAATACAGGGGGATGGCTACACCTTC. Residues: CASSRIQGDGYTF.

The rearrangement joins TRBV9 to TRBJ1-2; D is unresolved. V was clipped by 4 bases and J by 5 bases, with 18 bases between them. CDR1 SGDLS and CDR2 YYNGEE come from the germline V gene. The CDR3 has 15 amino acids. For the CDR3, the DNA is TGTGCCAGCAGCCTACACGCGGGAACGGGATATGGCTACACCTTC. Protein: CASSLHAGTGYGYTF. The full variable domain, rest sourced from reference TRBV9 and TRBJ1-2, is DSGVTQTPKHLITATGQRVTLRCSPRSGDLSVYWYQQSLDQGLQFLIQYYNGEERAKGNILERFSAQQFPDLHSELNLSSLELGDSALYFCASSLHAGTGYGYTFGSGTRLTVV.

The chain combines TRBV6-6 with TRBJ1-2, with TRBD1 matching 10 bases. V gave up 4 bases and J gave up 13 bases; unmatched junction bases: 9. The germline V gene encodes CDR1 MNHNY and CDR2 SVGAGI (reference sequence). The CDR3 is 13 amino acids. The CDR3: CASSSRTGGEGTF. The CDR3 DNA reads TGTGCCAGCAGTTCCCGGACAGGGGGAGAGGGCACCTTC.

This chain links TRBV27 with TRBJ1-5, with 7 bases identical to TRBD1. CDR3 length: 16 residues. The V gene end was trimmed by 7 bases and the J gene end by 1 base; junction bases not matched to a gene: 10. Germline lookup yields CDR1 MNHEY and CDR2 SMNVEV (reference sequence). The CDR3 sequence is CASTSTGERSNQPQHF. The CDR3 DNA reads TGTGCCAGCACTTCTACAGGGGAGAGGAGCAATCAGCCCCAGCATTTT.

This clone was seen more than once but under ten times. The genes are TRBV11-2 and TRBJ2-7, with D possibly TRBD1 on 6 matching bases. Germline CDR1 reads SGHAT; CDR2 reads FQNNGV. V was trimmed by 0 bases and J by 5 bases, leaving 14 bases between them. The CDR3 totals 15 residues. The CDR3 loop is CASSLDRRGFHEQYF. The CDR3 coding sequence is TGTGCCAGCAGCTTAGATCGTAGGGGGTTCCACGAGCAGTACTTC.

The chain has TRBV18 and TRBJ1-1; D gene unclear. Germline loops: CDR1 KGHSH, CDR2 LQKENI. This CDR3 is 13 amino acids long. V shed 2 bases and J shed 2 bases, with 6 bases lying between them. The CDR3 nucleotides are TGTGCCAGCTCACCAGGAGTTAACACTGAAGCTTTCTTT. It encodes CASSPGVNTEAFF.

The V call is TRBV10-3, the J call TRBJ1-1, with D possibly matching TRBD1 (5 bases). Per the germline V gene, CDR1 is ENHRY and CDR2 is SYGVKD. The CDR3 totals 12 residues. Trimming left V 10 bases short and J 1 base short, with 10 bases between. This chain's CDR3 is CASRQGNTEAFF. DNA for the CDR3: TGTGCCAGCCGCCAGGGGAACACTGAAGCTTTCTTT.

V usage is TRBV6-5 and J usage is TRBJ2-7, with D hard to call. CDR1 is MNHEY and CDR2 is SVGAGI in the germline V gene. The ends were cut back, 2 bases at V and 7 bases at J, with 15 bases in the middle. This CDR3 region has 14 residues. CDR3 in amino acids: CASSYPGGVREQYF. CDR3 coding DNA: TGTGCCAGCAGTTACCCCGGCGGAGTACGGGAGCAGTACTTC.

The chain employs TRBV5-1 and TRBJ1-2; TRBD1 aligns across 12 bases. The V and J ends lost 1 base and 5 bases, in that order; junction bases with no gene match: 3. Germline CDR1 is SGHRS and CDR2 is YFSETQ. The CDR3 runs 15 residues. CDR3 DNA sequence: TGCGCCAGCAGCTTGCAGGGACAGGGGGCGTATGGCTACACCTTC. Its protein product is CASSLQGQGAYGYTF.

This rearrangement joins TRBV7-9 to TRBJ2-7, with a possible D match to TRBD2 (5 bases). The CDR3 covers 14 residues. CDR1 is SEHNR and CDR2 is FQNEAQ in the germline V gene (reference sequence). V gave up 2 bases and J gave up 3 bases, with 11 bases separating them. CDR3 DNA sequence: TGTGCCAGCAGCTTAATGGGAGACAACTACGAGCAGTACTTC. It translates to CASSLMGDNYEQYF.

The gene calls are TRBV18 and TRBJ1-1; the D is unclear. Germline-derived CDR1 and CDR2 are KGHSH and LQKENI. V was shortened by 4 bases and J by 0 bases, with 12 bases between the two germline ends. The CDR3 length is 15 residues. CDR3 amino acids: CASSREALMNTEAFF. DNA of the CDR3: TGTGCCAGCTCACGCGAGGCTCTTATGAACACTGAAGCTTTCTTT. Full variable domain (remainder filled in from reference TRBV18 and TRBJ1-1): NAGVMQNPRHLVRRRGQEARLRCSPMKGHSHVYWYRQLPEEGLKFMVYLQKENIIDESGMPKERFSAEFPKEGPSILRIQQVVRGDSAAYFCASSREALMNTEAFFGQGTRLTVV.

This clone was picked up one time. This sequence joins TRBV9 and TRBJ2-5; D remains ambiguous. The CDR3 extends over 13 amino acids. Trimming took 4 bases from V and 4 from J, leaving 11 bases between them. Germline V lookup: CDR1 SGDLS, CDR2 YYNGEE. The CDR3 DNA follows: TGTGCCAGCAGCCCCCAAATGTCAGAGACCCAGTACTTC. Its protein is CASSPQMSETQYF.

CDR3 loop: CASAIGTEAEQYF. CDR3 DNA: TGTGCCAGCGCCATTGGAACTGAGGCCGAGCAGTACTTC. The V call is TRBV5-6, the J call TRBJ2-7; D not resolved. V shed 7 bases and J shed 6 bases, with 17 bases lying between them. The CDR3 totals 13 residues. Looked up from germline, CDR1 is SGHDT and CDR2 is YYEEEE.

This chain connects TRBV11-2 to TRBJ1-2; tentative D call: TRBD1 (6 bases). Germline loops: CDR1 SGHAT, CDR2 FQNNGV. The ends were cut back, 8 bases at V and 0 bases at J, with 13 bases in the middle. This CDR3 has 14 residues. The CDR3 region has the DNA TGTGCCAGCCAACCGGACAGCCCTAACTATGGCTACACCTTC. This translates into CASQPDSPNYGYTF.

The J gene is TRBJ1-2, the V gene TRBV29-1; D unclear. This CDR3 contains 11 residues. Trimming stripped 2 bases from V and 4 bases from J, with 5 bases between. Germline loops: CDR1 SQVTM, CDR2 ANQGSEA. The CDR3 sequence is CSVEPGYGYTF. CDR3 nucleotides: TGCAGCGTTGAACCCGGCTATGGCTACACCTTC.

The chain's CDR3 is CASLDYLNTGELFF. The CDR3 DNA sequence: TGTGCCAGCTTGGACTACCTTAACACCGGGGAGCTGTTTTTT. J is TRBJ2-2 and V is TRBV2; D is perhaps TRBD2 (6 bases). Germline V gene sequence: CDR1 SNHLY, CDR2 FYNNEI. The CDR3 is 14 residues long. The V gene lost 8 bases and the J gene lost 2 bases, with 12 bases spanning the gap.

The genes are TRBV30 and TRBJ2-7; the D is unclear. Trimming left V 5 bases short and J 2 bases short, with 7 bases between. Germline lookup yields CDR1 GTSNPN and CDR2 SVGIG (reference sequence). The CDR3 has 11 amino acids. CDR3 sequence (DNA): TGTGCCTGGGGACGGGCCTACGAGCAGTACTTC. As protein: CAWGRAYEQYF.

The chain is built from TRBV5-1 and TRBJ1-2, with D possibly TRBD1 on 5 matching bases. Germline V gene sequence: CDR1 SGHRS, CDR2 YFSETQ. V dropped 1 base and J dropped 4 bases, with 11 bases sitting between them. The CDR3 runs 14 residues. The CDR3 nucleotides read TGCGCCAGCAGCTTGAATCAGGGCAGCTATGGCTACACCTTC. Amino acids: CASSLNQGSYGYTF.

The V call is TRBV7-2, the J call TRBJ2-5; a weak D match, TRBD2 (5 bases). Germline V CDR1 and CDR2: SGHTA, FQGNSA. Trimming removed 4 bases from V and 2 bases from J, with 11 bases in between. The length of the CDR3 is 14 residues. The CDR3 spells CASSYGGQQETQYF. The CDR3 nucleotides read TGTGCCAGCAGCTACGGCGGGCAACAAGAGACCCAGTACTTC.